This entry is about one T cell receptor beta chain. Its antigen is undetermined. The entry originates in a study of T-cell reconstitution after alpha-beta-depleted transplantation in children. Unique molecular identifiers were used in preparing the TCRbeta library. TCRdb re-analysed the PCR reads in MiXCR, keeping a single row per CDR3 protein. The table includes 300,000 to 400,000 distinct CDR3 sequences, about 17% detected once. The study, taken as a whole, reports: T-cell numbers and diversity, one year after transplant, stemmed largely from T cells that were newly produced. Reports say that about two months after transplant, the alpha-beta T cells came out of several hundred graft clones that had expanded. For some patients, TCRbeta diversity was high at day 60 because of recipient T cells and thymic progenitors that survived.

The CDR3 has 16 residues. The V segment lost 2 bases and the J segment 10 bases; nucleotides outside the gene matches: 11. Germline lookup yields CDR1 MRHNA and CDR2 SNTAGT. The TCR was taken from a male patient between 2 and 10 years old who had a stem cell transplant for acute lymphoblastic leukemia, so the T cells may come from the graft donor. The chain is built from TRBV6-4 and TRBJ2-1; 10 nucleotides agree with TRBD2. The source material was PBMCs, mostly from graft donor cells, sampled 360 days after TCRalphabeta/CD19-depleted stem cell transplant. CDR3 sequence reads: CASSDSSSGSPLEQFF. The CDR3 DNA follows: TGTGCCAGCAGTGACAGCTCTAGCGGGAGTCCTTTGGAGCAGTTCTTC.